Presented here are 30 T cell receptor beta chains from one specimen sequenced in a study of beta chain features in type 1 diabetes. Sequencing targeted expressed TCRB transcripts, as all isolated RNA had been reverse transcribed. Assay: immunoSEQ multiplex PCR; the TCRdb copy retains only in-frame clones and omits some. The repertoire holds 970,000 or so clones, with roughly a sixth as singletons. Source material: naive CD4+ T cells from blood. The receptors stem from a woman under 30 in good health.

Details on this clone: The same CDR3 can be traced to other DNA sequences in this sample. CDR3 bases: TGTGCCAGCAGCGAGGCCCCGGGACTAGCGGGGGCCGAGCAGTACTTC. Translation: CASSEAPGLAGAEQYF. The gene calls are TRBV9 and TRBJ2-7; 14 bases map to TRBD2. The CDR3 is made up of 16 amino acids. The junction had 8 bases not matched to a gene; V was cut back by 3 bases and J by 6 bases. Germline CDR1 reads SGDLS; CDR2 reads YYNGEE.

This clone was counted only a few times. V usage is TRBV9 and J usage is TRBJ1-3; TRBD1 aligns across 8 bases. CDR3 length equals 15 residues. The ends lost 5 bases at V and 1 base at J; junction bases unmatched: 5. Germline-derived CDR1 and CDR2 are SGDLS and YYNGEE. DNA of the CDR3: TGTGCCAGCAGTCGACAGGGGACATCTGGAAACACCATATATTTT. Translation: CASSRQGTSGNTIYF.

Regarding this clone: Other nucleotide sequences from this sample produce the same CDR3. V is TRBV10-3 and J is TRBJ2-7; D unresolved. The germline CDR1 and CDR2 sequences are ENHRY and SYGVKD. The CDR3 has 12 residues. V lost 3 bases, J lost 3 bases, and 6 bases lay in between. The CDR3 DNA is TGTGCCATCAGTGACAGACTCTACGAGCAGTACTTC. Translating it yields CAISDRLYEQYF.

This clone occurred a few times. The chain employs TRBV7-9 and TRBJ2-7; D is unclear. The CDR3 length is 16 residues. V was shortened by 0 bases and J by 6 bases, with 18 bases between the two germline ends. Per the germline V gene, CDR1 is SEHNR and CDR2 is FQNEAQ (reference sequence). The CDR3 nucleotides read TGTGCCAGCAGCTTAGCGGGCCGGTTGCAAGGCTCCGAGCAGTACTTC. Protein: CASSLAGRLQGSEQYF.

In the case of this clone: The germline gene is not matched at one end of the junction; a read error may be the cause. This chain uses TRBV6-5 with TRBJ2-2; 9 bases match TRBD2. Looked up from germline, CDR1 is MNHEY and CDR2 is SVGAGI. The CDR3 runs 14 residues. In DNA, the CDR3 is TGTGCCATCAGTGAGCGGGAGGACACCGGGGAGCTGTTTTTT. It encodes CAISEREDTGELFF.

This clone occurred a few times. The chain employs TRBV6-5 and TRBJ1-1; possibly TRBD1 for D (5 bases). This CDR3 is built from 15 residues. V lost 0 bases to trimming and J lost 1 base, with 9 bases between them. The germline V gene has CDR1 MNHEY and CDR2 SVGAGI. CDR3 loop: CASSYSNQGNTEAFF. The CDR3 DNA follows: TGTGCCAGCAGTTACTCGAACCAGGGGAACACTGAAGCTTTCTTT.

This clone was observed a few times. The chain is built from TRBV19 and TRBJ1-5; 7 bases match TRBD1. V lost 3 bases to trimming and J lost 6 bases; unmatched junction nucleotides: 5. The germline gives CDR1 LNHDA, CDR2 SQIVND (reference sequence). This CDR3 has 14 residues. The CDR3 coding sequence is TGTGCCAGTAGTATTGCAGGGGGGGTTCAGCCCCAGCATTTT. It codes for CASSIAGGVQPQHF.

This chain joins TRBV7-9 and TRBJ1-3; D is undetermined. The CDR3 has 13 amino acids. V was cut by 3 bases and J by 1 base, with 4 bases left in between. CDR1 is SEHNR, CDR2 FQNEAQ, per germline (reference sequence). CDR3 nucleotides: TGTGCCAGCAGCTTGGGATCTGGAAACACCATATATTTT. This gives the protein CASSLGSGNTIYF.

V is TRBV11-2 and J is TRBJ1-4, with unresolved D. Trimming pared 3 bases from V and 2 bases from J, leaving 7 bases between. The CDR3 spans 14 residues. Germline V gene data show CDR1 as SGHAT and CDR2 as FQNNGV. CDR3 region: CASSFRTTNEKLFF. In DNA form, the CDR3 reads TGTGCCAGCAGCTTCCGAACTACTAATGAAAAACTGTTTTTT.

This clone has just a few counts. The chain recombines TRBV7-2 with TRBJ1-5, with D possibly being TRBD1 (5 bases). CDR3 length: 18 amino acids. Per the germline V gene, CDR1 is SGHTA and CDR2 is FQGNSA. Deletions cut 0 bases from V and 0 bases from J, with 15 bases between. The CDR3 reads CASSLAQAGSLSNQPQHF. The CDR3 nucleotides are TGTGCCAGCAGCTTAGCCCAGGCAGGGTCCCTTAGCAATCAGCCCCAGCATTTT.

CDR3 DNA sequence: TGTGCCAGCAGCACCCAACGGTCTAGCTGCTACAATGAGCAGTTCTTC. Translated: CASSTQRSSCYNEQFF. The rearrangement joins TRBV21-1 to TRBJ2-1; no check of the table's D call, TRBD2, against the DNA was made. TRBV21-1 is assigned pseudogene status. CDR3 size: 16 residues.

This clone was counted between two and nine times. The chain joins TRBV6-5 to TRBJ2-5; no reliable D call. Germline-derived CDR1 and CDR2 are MNHEY and SVGAGI. This CDR3 has 14 amino acids. V was shortened by 1 base and J by 5 bases, with 11 bases between the two germline ends. The CDR3: CASSYLGTRETQYF. The CDR3 nucleotides read TGTGCCAGCAGTTACTTAGGTACCAGGGAGACCCAGTACTTC.

The chain carries TRBV7-9 and TRBJ2-3, with D uncertain. CDR3 size: 11 residues. V was clipped by 5 bases and J by 5 bases, with 5 bases between them. Germline V gene data show CDR1 as SEHNR and CDR2 as FQNEAQ (reference sequence). As DNA, the CDR3 is TGTGCCAGCAGCCAAGAAGATACGCAGTATTTT. This codes for CASSQEDTQYF.

The chain joins TRBV5-4 to TRBJ2-7; 9 positions agree with TRBD1. J was trimmed by 6 bases and V by 7 bases; bases with no gene match: 8. The CDR3 spans 13 residues. Germline values: CDR1 SGHNT, CDR2 YYREEE (reference sequence). The chain's CDR3 is CASYQGQGGEQYF. The DNA of the CDR3 is TGTGCCAGCTACCAGGGACAGGGAGGCGAGCAGTACTTC.

Notes on this clone: The identical CDR3 is also encoded by other nucleotide sequences in the sample. The rearrangement joins TRBV18 to TRBJ2-5; D uncertain. Looked up from germline, CDR1 is KGHSH and CDR2 is LQKENI. This CDR3 contains 13 residues. Trimming stripped 1 base from V and 2 bases from J, with 5 bases between. This chain's CDR3 is CASSPRVQETQYF. The CDR3 bases are TGTGCCAGCTCACCACGGGTTCAAGAGACCCAGTACTTC.

In this sample, this clone turned up a few times. As DNA, the CDR3 is TGTGCCAGCAGCAAAGGGGTCCCGGGACAGCGAACTTACAATGAGCAGTTCTTC. Translated: CASSKGVPGQRTYNEQFF. This chain uses TRBV21-1 with TRBJ2-1; the DNA was not used to check the table's D call, TRBD1. TRBV21-1 is a pseudogene segment. This CDR3 has 18 residues.

This sequence joins TRBV28 and TRBJ2-7; no reliable D call. CDR3 length: 14 amino acids. Trimming stripped 5 bases from V and 2 bases from J, with 13 bases between. The germline V gene encodes CDR1 MDHEN and CDR2 SYDVKM. The DNA for the CDR3 is TGTGCCAGCAGTACAGCCTCTCCGCCCTACGAGCAGTACTTC. Its protein product is CASSTASPPYEQYF.

This clone has just a few counts. The chain has TRBV13 and TRBJ2-1, with no clear D. Germline V gene sequence: CDR1 PRHDT, CDR2 FYEKMQ (reference sequence). The V end was cut by 0 bases, the J end by 1 base, with 7 bases between. The CDR3 consists of 15 residues. The CDR3 region is CASSLGDRSYNEQFF. The CDR3 DNA reads as TGTGCCAGCAGCTTAGGGGATCGATCCTACAATGAGCAGTTCTTC.

The chain is built from TRBV7-2 and TRBJ2-1, with D unresolved. The CDR3 length is 12 residues. CDR1 is SGHTA and CDR2 is FQGNSA in the germline V gene. V was shortened by 1 base and J by 9 bases, with 7 bases between the two germline ends. CDR3 coding DNA: TGTGCCAGCAGCTTAGTTTCGGGTGAGCAGTTCTTC. Translation gives CASSLVSGEQFF.

This clone was recorded a few times. V usage is TRBV5-1 and J usage is TRBJ2-1, with 16 positions matching TRBD2. V lost 6 bases and J lost 8; bases outside the gene matches: 2. The CDR3 has 14 residues. Germline CDR1 and CDR2: SGHRS and YFSETQ. This chain's CDR3 is CASTGLAGGDEQFF. CDR3 in DNA: TGCGCCAGCACGGGACTAGCGGGAGGGGATGAGCAGTTCTTC.

In its sample, this clone was seen a few times. The V and J genes are TRBV29-1 and TRBJ2-7; 7 nucleotides line up with TRBD1. With V trimmed by 4 bases and J by 4 bases, 7 bases remained unmatched. CDR3 length: 13 amino acids. The germline CDR1 and CDR2 sequences are SQVTM and ANQGSEA. CDR3 sequence: CSVAGQEKYEQYF. DNA of the CDR3: TGCAGCGTTGCTGGACAGGAAAAGTACGAGCAGTACTTC.

The rearrangement uses TRBV7-2 and TRBJ1-1; D might be TRBD1 (6 bases). Germline CDR1 reads SGHTA; CDR2 reads FQGNSA. V was trimmed by 5 bases and J by 4 bases, leaving 26 bases between them. The CDR3 contains 18 residues. CDR3 in DNA: TGTGCCAGCAGCCCTTGGGGGCGGGTATCGGGGGGAGGCACTGAAGCTTTCTTT. This codes for CASSPWGRVSGGGTEAFF.

The chain joins TRBV6-5 to TRBJ1-5; D gene unclear. Trimming took 0 bases from V and 5 from J, leaving 11 bases between them. This CDR3 spans 15 amino acids. Germline V gene lookup returns CDR1 MNHEY and CDR2 SVGAGI. The DNA of the CDR3 is TGTGCCAGCAGTTACTCACGAACTGGGGATCAGCCCCAGCATTTT. This codes for CASSYSRTGDQPQHF.

The chain uses TRBV10-3 and TRBJ2-3, with 8 bases aligning to TRBD1. The CDR3 is 14 amino acids. Germline CDR1 and CDR2: ENHRY and SYGVKD. V dropped 6 bases and J dropped 7; count of bases not matched to a gene: 9. The CDR3 region is CAISRQGTAYTQYF. The CDR3 bases are TGTGCCATCAGCCGACAGGGGACCGCCTATACGCAGTATTTT.

There are a few counts of this clone. V and J are TRBV7-9 and TRBJ2-6; no definite D call. Germline V CDR1 and CDR2: SEHNR, FQNEAQ (reference sequence). The CDR3 length is 16 residues. Between the trimmed V and J ends, which lost 2 bases and 0 bases, there was a span of 8 bases. For the CDR3, the DNA is TGTGCCAGCAGCTTATGGTCCGGCTCTGGGGCCAACGTCCTGACTTTC. Translated: CASSLWSGSGANVLTF.

The DNA of the CDR3 is TGTGCCAGCACCCCAGGTTGGGCAGGAGGGGTAGAGACCCAGTACTTC. Protein product: CASTPGWAGGVETQYF. The rearrangement uses TRBV28 and TRBJ2-5; D perhaps matches TRBD2 (6 bases). The germline CDR1 and CDR2 sequences are MDHEN and SYDVKM. V dropped 7 bases and J dropped 4 bases, with 22 bases sitting between them. This CDR3 has 16 residues.

This clone was detected a few times. J is TRBJ2-2 and V is TRBV2, with no clear D. V was clipped by 7 bases and J by 6 bases, with 9 bases between them. CDR3 length: 12 residues. The germline gives CDR1 SNHLY, CDR2 FYNNEI. The CDR3: CASISASGELFF. The CDR3 DNA reads TGTGCCAGCATTTCGGCGTCCGGGGAGCTGTTTTTT.

The rearrangement joins TRBV7-2 to TRBJ1-2, with a possible D match to TRBD1 (5 bases). The CDR3 contains 16 residues. Looked up from germline, CDR1 is SGHTA and CDR2 is FQGNSA. V lost 1 base to trimming and J lost 2 bases, with 14 bases between them. CDR3 in amino acids: CASSLVGAGSNYGYTF. The CDR3 DNA follows: TGTGCCAGCAGCTTAGTAGGGGCAGGATCAAACTATGGCTACACCTTC.

This chain links TRBV29-1 with TRBJ2-3; D unresolved. CDR3 length: 13 amino acids. The germline CDR1 and CDR2 sequences are SQVTM and ANQGSEA. V was cut by 4 bases and J by 0 bases, with 8 bases left in between. CDR3 DNA sequence: TGCAGCGTTGGGGTTTCTAGCACAGATACGCAGTATTTT. Translating gives CSVGVSSTDTQYF.

This clone has more than one count but fewer than ten. The chain uses TRBV7-3 and TRBJ2-3; D is perhaps TRBD2 (6 bases). The germline CDR1 and CDR2 sequences are SGHTA and FQGTGA. Between the trimmed V and J ends, which lost 5 bases and 0 bases, there was a span of 12 bases. The CDR3 has 15 amino acids. CDR3 amino acids: CASSKDSGSTDTQYF. The DNA of the CDR3 is TGTGCCAGCAGCAAAGATAGCGGAAGCACAGATACGCAGTATTTT.